This paragraph covers one T cell receptor (beta chain) sequence. This sample stems from a study of T cell clones after liver transplantation. At the level of the study: Standard immunosuppression, with no induction, continued until 12-24 months after transplant. Blood was drawn pre-transplant, before withdrawal, and after full or failed withdrawal.

V lost 5 bases and J lost 5; bases outside the gene matches: 12. This CDR3 spans 16 amino acids. CDR1 is SGHTA, CDR2 FQGNSA, per germline. The table came from immunoSEQ multiplex PCR; TCRdb's copy has only in-frame clones and leaves some out. Counted here are roughly 57,000 clones, 70% to 80% occurring once; the ten biggest clones make up about 15%. The V call is TRBV7-2, the J call TRBJ2-5; 9 bases map to TRBD2. The source material was CD4+ T cells from blood, sampled before liver transplant. This TCR came from a human donor who received a liver transplant. The CDR3 DNA sequence: TGTGCCAGCAGCCCCTATATCGCGGGGGGGCTGGAGACCCAGTACTTC. This sequence encodes CASSPYIAGGLETQYF.